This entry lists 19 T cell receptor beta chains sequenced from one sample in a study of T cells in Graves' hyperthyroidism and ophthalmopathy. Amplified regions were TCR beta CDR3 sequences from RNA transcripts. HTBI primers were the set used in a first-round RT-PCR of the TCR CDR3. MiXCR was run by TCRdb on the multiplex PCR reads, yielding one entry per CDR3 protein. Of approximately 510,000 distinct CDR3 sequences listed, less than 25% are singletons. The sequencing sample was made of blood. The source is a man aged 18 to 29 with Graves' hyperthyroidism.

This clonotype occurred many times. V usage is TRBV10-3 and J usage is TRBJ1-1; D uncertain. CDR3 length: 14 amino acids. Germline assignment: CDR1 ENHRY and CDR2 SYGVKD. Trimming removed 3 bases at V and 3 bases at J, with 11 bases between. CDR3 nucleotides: TGTGCCATCAGTGATGGGCCCACGTACACTGAAGCTTTCTTT. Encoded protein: CAISDGPTYTEAFF.

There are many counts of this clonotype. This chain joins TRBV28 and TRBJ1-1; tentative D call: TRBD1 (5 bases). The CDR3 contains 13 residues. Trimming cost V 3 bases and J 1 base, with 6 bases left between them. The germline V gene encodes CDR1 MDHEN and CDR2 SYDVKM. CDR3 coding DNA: TGTGCCAGCAGTTTTCAGGGGAACACTGAAGCTTTCTTT. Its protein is CASSFQGNTEAFF. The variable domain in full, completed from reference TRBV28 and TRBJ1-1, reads DVKVTQSSRYLVKRTGEKVFLECVQDMDHENMFWYRQDPGLGLRLIYFSYDVKMKEKGDIPEGYSVSREKKERFSLILESASTNQTSMYLCASSFQGNTEAFFGQGTRLTVV.

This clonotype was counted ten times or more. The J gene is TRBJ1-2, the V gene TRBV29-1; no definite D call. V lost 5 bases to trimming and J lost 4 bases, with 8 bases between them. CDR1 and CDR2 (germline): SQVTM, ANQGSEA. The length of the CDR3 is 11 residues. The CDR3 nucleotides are TGCAGCGTTTTCGGAACCTATGGCTACACCTTC. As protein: CSVFGTYGYTF.

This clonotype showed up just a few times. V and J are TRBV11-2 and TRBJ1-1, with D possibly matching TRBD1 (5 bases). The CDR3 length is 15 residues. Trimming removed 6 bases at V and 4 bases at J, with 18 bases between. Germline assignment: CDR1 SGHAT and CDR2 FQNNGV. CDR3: CASRNLAGGSTEAFF. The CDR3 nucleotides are TGTGCCAGCAGGAATTTAGCGGGGGGGAGCACTGAAGCTTTCTTT.

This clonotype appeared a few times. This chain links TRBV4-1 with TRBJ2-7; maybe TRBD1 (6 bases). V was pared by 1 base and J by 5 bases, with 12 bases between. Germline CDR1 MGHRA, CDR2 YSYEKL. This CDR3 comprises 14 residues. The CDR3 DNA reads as TGCGCCAGCAGCCAAGCCACAGGGCGCAACGAGCAGTACTTC. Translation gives CASSQATGRNEQYF.

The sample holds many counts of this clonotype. The CDR3 nucleotides read TGTGCCAGCAGCCCTGTTACAGGGGGCGAGCAGTACTTC. The encoded protein is CASSPVTGGEQYF. The V gene is TRBV28, the J gene TRBJ2-7; 8 bases are shared with TRBD1. Germline-derived CDR1 and CDR2 are MDHEN and SYDVKM. Trimming took 6 bases from V and 6 from J; bases not matched to a gene: 7. CDR3 size: 13 residues.

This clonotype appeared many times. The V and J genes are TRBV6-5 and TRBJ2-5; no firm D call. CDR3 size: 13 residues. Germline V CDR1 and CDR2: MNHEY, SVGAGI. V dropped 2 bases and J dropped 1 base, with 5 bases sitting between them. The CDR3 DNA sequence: TGTGCCAGCAGTTACGTGGCCCAAGAGACCCAGTACTTC. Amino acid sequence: CASSYVAQETQYF.

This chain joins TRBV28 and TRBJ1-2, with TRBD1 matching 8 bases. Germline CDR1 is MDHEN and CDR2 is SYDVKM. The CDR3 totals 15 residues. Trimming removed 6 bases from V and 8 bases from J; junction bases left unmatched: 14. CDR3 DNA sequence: TGTGCCAGCAGCCACCGGACAGGGCTAGTGAGAGGCTACACCTTC. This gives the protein CASSHRTGLVRGYTF.

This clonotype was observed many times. The DNA for the CDR3 is TGTGCCAGCAGCCAGTGGGGACAAGAGACCCAGTACTTC. It yields the protein CASSQWGQETQYF. The rearrangement links TRBV5-4 to TRBJ2-5, with unresolved D. This CDR3 contains 13 residues. V lost 4 bases to trimming and J lost 2 bases, with 9 bases between them. Germline CDR1 is SGHNT and CDR2 is YYREEE (reference sequence). The whole variable domain, remainder taken from reference TRBV5-4 and TRBJ2-5, is ETGVTQSPTHLIKTRGQQVTLRCSSQSGHNTVSWYQQALGQGPQFIFQYYREEENGRGNFPPRFSGLQFPNYSSELNVNALELDDSALYLCASSQWGQETQYFGPGTRLLVL.

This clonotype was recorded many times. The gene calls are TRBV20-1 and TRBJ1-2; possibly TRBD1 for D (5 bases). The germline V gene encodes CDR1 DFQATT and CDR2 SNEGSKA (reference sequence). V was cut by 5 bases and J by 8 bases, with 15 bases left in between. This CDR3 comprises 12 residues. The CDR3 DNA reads TGCAGTGCTTTCAGGGTACTCGGCGGCTACACCTTC. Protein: CSAFRVLGGYTF.

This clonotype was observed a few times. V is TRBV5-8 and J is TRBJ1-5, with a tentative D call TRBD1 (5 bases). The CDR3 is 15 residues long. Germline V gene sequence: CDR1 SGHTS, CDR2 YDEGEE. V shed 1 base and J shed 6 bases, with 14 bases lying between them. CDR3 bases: TGTGCCAGCAGCTTGAGGGGAGAAGGCGGTCAGCCCCAGCATTTT. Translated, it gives CASSLRGEGGQPQHF.

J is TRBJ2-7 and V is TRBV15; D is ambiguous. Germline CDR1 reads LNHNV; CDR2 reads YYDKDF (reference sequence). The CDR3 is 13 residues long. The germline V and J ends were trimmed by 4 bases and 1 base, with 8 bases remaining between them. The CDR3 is CATSITESYEQYF. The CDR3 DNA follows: TGTGCCACCAGCATAACAGAGTCCTACGAGCAGTACTTC.

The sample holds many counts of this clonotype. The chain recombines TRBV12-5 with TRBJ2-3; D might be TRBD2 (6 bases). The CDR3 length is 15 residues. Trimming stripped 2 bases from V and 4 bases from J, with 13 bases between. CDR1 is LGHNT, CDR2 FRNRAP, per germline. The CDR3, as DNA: TGTGCTAGTGGTTTGTTAAATCTAGCGCCAGATACGCAGTATTTT. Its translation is CASGLLNLAPDTQYF. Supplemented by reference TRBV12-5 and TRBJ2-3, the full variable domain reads DARVTQTPRHKVTEMGQEVTMRCQPILGHNTVFWYRQTMMQGLELLAYFRNRAPLDDSGMPKDRFSAEMPDATLATLKIQPSEPRDSAVYFCASGLLNLAPDTQYFGPGTRLTVL.

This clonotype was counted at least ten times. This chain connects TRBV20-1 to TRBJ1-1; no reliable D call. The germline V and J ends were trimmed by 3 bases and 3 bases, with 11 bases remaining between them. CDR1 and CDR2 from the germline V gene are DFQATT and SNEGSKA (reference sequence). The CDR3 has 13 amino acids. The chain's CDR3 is CSASQAQDTEAFF. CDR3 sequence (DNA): TGCAGTGCTAGCCAAGCCCAAGACACTGAAGCTTTCTTT.

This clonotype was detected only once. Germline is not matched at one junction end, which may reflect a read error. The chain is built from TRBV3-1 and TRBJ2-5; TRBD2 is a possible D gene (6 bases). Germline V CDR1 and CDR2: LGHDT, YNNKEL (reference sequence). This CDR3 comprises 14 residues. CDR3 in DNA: TGTGCCAGCAGCCAAGACCCGGGGGAGGAGACCAAGTACTTC. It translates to CASSQDPGEETKYF.

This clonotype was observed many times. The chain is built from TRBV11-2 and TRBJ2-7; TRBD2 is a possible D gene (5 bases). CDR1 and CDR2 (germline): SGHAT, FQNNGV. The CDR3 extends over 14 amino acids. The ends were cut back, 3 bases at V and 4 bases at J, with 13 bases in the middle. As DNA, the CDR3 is TGTGCCAGCAGCTTTTCTGATTCGGGGTACGAGCAGTACTTC. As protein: CASSFSDSGYEQYF.

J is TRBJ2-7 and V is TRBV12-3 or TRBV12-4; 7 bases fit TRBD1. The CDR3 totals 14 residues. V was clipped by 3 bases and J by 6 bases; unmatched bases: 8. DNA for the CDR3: TGTGCCAGCAGTTTGCGACAGGGAGTTGGCGAGCAGTACTTC. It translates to CASSLRQGVGEQYF.

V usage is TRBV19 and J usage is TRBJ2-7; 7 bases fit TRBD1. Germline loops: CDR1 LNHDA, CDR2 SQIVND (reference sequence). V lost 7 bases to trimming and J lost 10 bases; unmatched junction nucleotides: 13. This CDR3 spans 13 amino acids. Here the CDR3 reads CASTNRDSTKQYF. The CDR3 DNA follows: TGTGCCAGTACCAACCGGGACAGTACGAAACAGTACTTC.

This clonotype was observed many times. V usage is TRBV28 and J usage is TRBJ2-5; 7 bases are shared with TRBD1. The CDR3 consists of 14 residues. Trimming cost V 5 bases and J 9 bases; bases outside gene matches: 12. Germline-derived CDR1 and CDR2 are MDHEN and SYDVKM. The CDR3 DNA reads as TGTGCCAGCAGTCACAGGGGACGGAGTGTGGCCCAGTACTTC. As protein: CASSHRGRSVAQYF.